These 8 T cell receptor beta chains share one sample of origin, sequenced in a study of shared clonotypes between healthy human individuals. Using immunoSEQ multiplex PCR, the repertoire was profiled, and TCRdb retains in-frame clones only, with some absent. This sample has over a million clones; under 80% occur once, and the top ten carry approximately 1.3%. Sequenced material: memory CD4+ T cells sorted from blood. Stated subset: CD45RA-negative fraction. All receptors derive from a man aged 18 to 30 in good health.

The chain recombines TRBV6-5 with TRBJ2-7, with D possibly matching TRBD1 (6 bases). V dropped 6 bases and J dropped 3 bases, with 18 bases sitting between them. From germline, CDR1 is MNHEY and CDR2 SVGAGI. The CDR3 spans 15 residues. The CDR3 sequence is CASSRGQFAGYEQYF. The CDR3 DNA sequence: TGTGCCAGCAGCCGCGGACAGTTCGCTGGCTACGAGCAGTACTTC.

The chain employs TRBV4-3 and TRBJ2-2; D unresolved. The germline V gene encodes CDR1 LGHNA and CDR2 YSLEER. V was shortened by 0 bases and J by 6 bases, with 11 bases between the two germline ends. CDR3 length: 15 residues. The CDR3 coding sequence is TGCGCCAGCAGCCAAGATATAGGAAACGCCGGGGAGCTGTTTTTT. Translated: CASSQDIGNAGELFF.

This clone was counted between two and nine times. The V and J genes are TRBV19 and TRBJ2-6; D is unclear. This CDR3 comprises 17 residues. Germline V gene lookup returns CDR1 LNHDA and CDR2 SQIVND (reference sequence). Trimming cost V 1 base and J 1 base, with 11 bases left between them. CDR3: CASSIVSLDSGANVLTF. As DNA, the CDR3 is TGTGCCAGTAGTATAGTTTCGCTCGATTCTGGGGCCAACGTCCTGACTTTC.

This clone was observed many times. V usage is TRBV2 and J usage is TRBJ2-2; 9 bases map to TRBD1. CDR1 and CDR2 (germline): SNHLY, FYNNEI. Trimming cost V 3 bases and J 3 bases; bases outside gene matches: 5. The CDR3 length is 16 residues. CDR3 loop: CASSEGTGIHTGELFF. The CDR3 bases are TGTGCCAGCAGTGAGGGGACAGGGATACACACCGGGGAGCTGTTTTTT.

Comment on this clone: Other DNA sequences of this sample code for an identical CDR3. The V and J genes are TRBV28 and TRBJ1-1; no definite D call. CDR3 size: 13 residues. The V gene's germline CDR1 is MDHEN and CDR2 SYDVKM. Trimming took 6 bases from V and 0 from J, leaving 8 bases between them. The CDR3: CASSPHLNTEAFF. The CDR3 DNA reads as TGTGCCAGCAGCCCACACTTGAACACTGAAGCTTTCTTT.

V gene TRBV9 combines with J gene TRBJ2-6; unclear D gene. The CDR3 totals 13 residues. Trimming left V 6 bases short and J 0 bases short, with 4 bases between. Germline V lookup: CDR1 SGDLS, CDR2 YYNGEE. CDR3 amino acids: CASKASGANVLTF. The CDR3 DNA is TGTGCCAGCAAAGCCTCTGGGGCCAACGTCCTGACTTTC.

This CDR3 is CASSRGSTHGYTF. CDR3 nucleotides: TGTGCCAGTAGTAGAGGGAGCACACATGGCTACACCTTC. The chain employs TRBV19 and TRBJ1-2; D is uncertain. The germline gives CDR1 LNHDA, CDR2 SQIVND (reference sequence). Trimming removed 4 bases from V and 6 bases from J, with 12 bases in between. CDR3 size: 13 residues.

This clone has at least ten counts. J is TRBJ2-2 and V is TRBV30; 8 bases are a match to TRBD2. V shed 2 bases and J 7 bases; nucleotides not matched to a gene: 3. Germline CDR1 GTSNPN, CDR2 SVGIG (reference sequence). This CDR3 has 13 amino acids. This CDR3 is CAWSRREDGELFF. For the CDR3, the DNA is TGTGCCTGGAGTAGGCGGGAGGACGGGGAGCTGTTTTTT.